This T cell receptor beta chain originates from a study of T cells after yellow fever vaccination. Study findings and constraints: Some clonotypes were seen in both the CD4 and the CD8 compartments. These made up a small share and likely arose from convergent recombination. Clones that expanded after primary vaccination mostly reappeared after the booster (around 96% CD4, 75% to 90% CD8).

TCRdb passed the 5' RACE reads through MiXCR, listing each CDR3 protein once. The table lists under 150,000 distinct CDR3 sequences, less than 9.5% of them singletons. V dropped 0 bases and J dropped 3 bases, with 12 bases sitting between them. The CDR3 runs to 15 residues. Germline assignment: CDR1 KGHSH and CDR2 LQKENI. At least ten counts were recorded for this clonotype. Its antigen is not known. The chain couples TRBV18 to TRBJ2-7; tentative D call: TRBD1 (5 bases). Specimen: CD4+ T cells sorted from PBMCs, collected 5 days after the yellow fever booster vaccination. The receptor was derived from a young man who received the YFV17D yellow fever vaccine. Here the CDR3 DNA reads TGTGCCAGCTCACCACCGAGTGACAGCTACTACGAGCAGTACTTC. It codes for CASSPPSDSYYEQYF.